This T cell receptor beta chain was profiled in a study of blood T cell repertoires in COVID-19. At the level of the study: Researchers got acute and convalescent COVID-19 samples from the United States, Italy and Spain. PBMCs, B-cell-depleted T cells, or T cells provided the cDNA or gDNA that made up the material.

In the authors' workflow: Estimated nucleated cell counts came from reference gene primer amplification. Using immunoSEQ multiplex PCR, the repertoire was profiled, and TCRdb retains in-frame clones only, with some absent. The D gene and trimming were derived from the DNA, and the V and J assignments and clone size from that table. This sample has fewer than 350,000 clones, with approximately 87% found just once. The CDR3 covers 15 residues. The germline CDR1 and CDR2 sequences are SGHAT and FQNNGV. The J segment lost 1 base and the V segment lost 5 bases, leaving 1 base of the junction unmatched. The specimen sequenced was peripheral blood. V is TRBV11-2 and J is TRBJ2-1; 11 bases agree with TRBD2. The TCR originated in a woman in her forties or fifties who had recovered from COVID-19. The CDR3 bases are TGTGCCAGCAGCCGGACTAGCGGGTCCTACAATGAGCAGTTCTTC. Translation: CASSRTSGSYNEQFF.